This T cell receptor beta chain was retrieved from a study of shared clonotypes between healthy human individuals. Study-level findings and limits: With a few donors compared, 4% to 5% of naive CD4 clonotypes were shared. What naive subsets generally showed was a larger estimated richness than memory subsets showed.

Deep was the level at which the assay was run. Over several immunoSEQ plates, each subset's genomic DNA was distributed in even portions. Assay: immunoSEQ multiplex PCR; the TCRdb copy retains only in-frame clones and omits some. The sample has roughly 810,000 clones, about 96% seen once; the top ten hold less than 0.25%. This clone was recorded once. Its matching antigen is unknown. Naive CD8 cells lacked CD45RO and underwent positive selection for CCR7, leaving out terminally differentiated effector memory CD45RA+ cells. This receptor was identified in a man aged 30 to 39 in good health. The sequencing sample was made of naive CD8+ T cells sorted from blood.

This CDR3 reads CASGWGPNNEQFF. The DNA of the CDR3 is TGTGCCAGCGGTTGGGGGCCCAACAATGAGCAGTTCTTC. The rearrangement uses TRBV11-3 and TRBJ2-1, with D perhaps TRBD1 (6 bases). Germline-derived CDR1 and CDR2 are SGHNT and YENEEA. V gave up 8 bases and J gave up 5 bases, with 13 bases separating them. This CDR3 has 13 amino acids.